These 12 T cell receptor beta chains originate from one sample sequenced in a study of T cells after posttransplantation cyclophosphamide (dated by TCRdb to about 2016). The method behind the library was the immunoSEQ multiplex PCR assay. As stored in TCRdb, this immuneACCESS dataset retains in-frame rearrangements with V and J assigned. A fraction of the clones does not appear; measured against another copy, unresolved V genes explain less than half of the discrepancy, and the remainder lacks a known reason. The table notes over 30,000 clones here, none of them singletons. The ten biggest clones cover approximately 1.3% of the sample. The sample taken for sequencing was PBMCs. These receptors all stem from a girl aged 10-17 years in good health, CMV-negative, and a related stem cell transplant donor.

The chain employs TRBV7-6 and TRBJ2-1; 12 bases align to TRBD2. V trimming: 4 bases; J trimming: 6 bases; junction bases outside the gene matches: 4. Germline CDR1 and CDR2: SGHVS and FNYEAQ. The length of the CDR3 is 15 residues. For the CDR3, the DNA is TGTGCCAGCAGCTCTAGCGGGGGGGCTACCAATGAGCAGTTCTTC. Translating it yields CASSSSGGATNEQFF. Based on the CDR3 plus reference TRBV7-6 and TRBJ2-1, the full variable domain is GAGVSQSPRYKVTKRGQDVALRCDPISGHVSLYWYRQALGQGPEFLTYFNYEAQQDKSGLPNDRFSAERPEGSISTLTIQRTEQRDSAMYRCASSSSGGATNEQFFGPGTRLTVL.

This clone came up a few times. The V gene is TRBV18, the J gene TRBJ2-1; D unclear. Trimming removed 3 bases from V and 7 bases from J, with 10 bases in between. Germline V lookup: CDR1 KGHSH, CDR2 LQKENI. CDR3 length: 13 amino acids. CDR3 amino acids: CASSPSVSNEQFF. CDR3 DNA: TGTGCCAGCTCACCTTCTGTGTCGAATGAGCAGTTCTTC.

There are many counts of this clone. The chain couples TRBV10-3 to TRBJ2-7; TRBD1 agrees at 7 bases. This CDR3 has 13 amino acids. The V segment lost 8 bases and the J segment 4 bases; nucleotides outside the gene matches: 8. Germline V gives CDR1 ENHRY, CDR2 SYGVKD. CDR3 sequence (DNA): TGTGCCATCTACAGGGGTACGGGATACGAGCAGTACTTC. Protein product: CAIYRGTGYEQYF.

This chain links TRBV18 with TRBJ2-3; a weak D match, TRBD1 (5 bases). CDR1 is KGHSH, CDR2 LQKENI, per germline. V shed 2 bases and J shed 5 bases, with 5 bases lying between them. This CDR3 is built from 12 residues. This chain's CDR3 is CASSPTGDTQYF. DNA of the CDR3: TGTGCCAGCTCACCAACAGGAGATACGCAGTATTTT.

V is TRBV4-2 and J is TRBJ2-1; 14 nucleotides agree with TRBD2. In germline, CDR1 is LGHNA, CDR2 YNFKEQ. Trimming at V came to 4 bases and at J to 10 bases, leaving 9 bases not matched to a gene. This CDR3 is 16 amino acids long. CDR3 sequence: CASSLTPGLAGEEQFF. CDR3 nucleotides: TGTGCCAGCAGCCTTACACCGGGACTAGCGGGAGAGGAGCAGTTCTTC.

In this sample, this clone turned up many times. This sequence joins TRBV4-2 and TRBJ1-2; 7 bases map to TRBD1. The V gene end was trimmed by 3 bases and the J gene end by 0 bases; junction bases not matched to a gene: 10. Germline V lookup: CDR1 LGHNA, CDR2 YNFKEQ. This CDR3 is 17 amino acids long. DNA for the CDR3: TGTGCCAGCAGCCAGATTGGGACAGAGCAAACTAACTATGGCTACACCTTC. Encoded protein: CASSQIGTEQTNYGYTF.

This clone came up many times. The rearrangement uses TRBV7-6 and TRBJ2-2; 8 nucleotides align to TRBD2. The CDR3 has 16 amino acids. The germline V gene encodes CDR1 SGHVS and CDR2 FNYEAQ. With V trimmed by 4 bases and J by 4 bases, 8 bases remained unmatched. In DNA, the CDR3 is TGTGCCAGCAGCTCCCGTAGCGGGAAGGGCACCGGGGAGCTGTTTTTT. Translation: CASSSRSGKGTGELFF.

This clone was recorded many times. J is TRBJ2-1 and V is TRBV7-9, with 8 bases fitting TRBD1. CDR3 size: 15 residues. CDR1 SEHNR and CDR2 FQNEAQ come from the germline V gene (reference sequence). J gave up 8 bases and V 1 base, and 7 bases lay outside the gene matches. CDR3 nucleotide sequence: TGTGCCAGCAGCTTAGAGGGCAGGGGGCACGATGAGCAGTTCTTC. Protein product: CASSLEGRGHDEQFF.

This clone appeared many times. This sequence joins TRBV28 and TRBJ2-5; 9 bases fit TRBD1. Germline V gene data show CDR1 as MDHEN and CDR2 as SYDVKM. The CDR3 covers 14 residues. V gave up 6 bases and J gave up 5 bases; unmatched junction bases: 7. DNA for the CDR3: TGTGCCAGCAGGTTTAGGACAGGGGAGGAGACCCAGTACTTC. Translation: CASRFRTGEETQYF. Full variable domain (missing parts from reference TRBV28 and TRBJ2-5): DVKVTQSSRYLVKRTGEKVFLECVQDMDHENMFWYRQDPGLGLRLIYFSYDVKMKEKGDIPEGYSVSREKKERFSLILESASTNQTSMYLCASRFRTGEETQYFGPGTRLLVL.

This clone has a count of ten or more. The rearrangement uses TRBV7-9 and TRBJ1-1; 8 positions match TRBD1. This CDR3 contains 15 residues. V was pared by 5 bases and J by 1 base, with 6 bases of the junction left unmatched. Germline V gene sequence: CDR1 SEHNR, CDR2 FQNEAQ (reference sequence). CDR3 in DNA: TGTGCCAGCAGCCCTTCCGACAGGGGGAACACTGAAGCTTTCTTT. This codes for CASSPSDRGNTEAFF.

This clone was counted a few times. V and J are TRBV30 and TRBJ2-7, with TRBD2 identical over 8 bases. Trimming removed 2 bases from V and 4 bases from J; junction bases left unmatched: 25. The CDR3 is 20 amino acids. Germline CDR1 is GTSNPN and CDR2 is SVGIG (reference sequence). The CDR3 sequence: CAWSRTTGTRSYEGFYEQYF. CDR3 sequence (DNA): TGTGCCTGGAGTCGTACCACAGGGACTAGAAGTTACGAAGGGTTTTACGAGCAGTACTTC.

At least ten counts were recorded for this clone. V is TRBV2 and J is TRBJ2-7, with 8 positions matching TRBD2. Germline V gene lookup returns CDR1 SNHLY and CDR2 FYNNEI. V shed 2 bases, J shed 4 bases, and the junction held 7 bases outside the gene matches. The CDR3 has 15 residues. The CDR3 spells CASSEFASGLYEQYF. DNA for the CDR3: TGTGCCAGCAGTGAATTCGCTAGCGGGTTATACGAGCAGTACTTC.